This entry lists 15 T cell receptor beta chains sequenced from one sample in a study of cytotoxic CD8 clonotypes in ibrutinib-treated CLL. Some clones are missing from TCRdb's copy, which holds only in-frame ones; the method was immunoSEQ multiplex PCR. The sample gives roughly 150,000 clones, roughly 77% of which show up once; approximately 2% is in the top ten. The sequenced sample was PBMCs, obtained after 12 months of ibrutinib treatment. These receptors all stem from a human donor with chronic lymphocytic leukemia.

Notes on this clone: Within the sample, other DNA sequences also encode this same CDR3. The V and J genes are TRBV6-1 and TRBJ1-5; 7 nucleotides agree with TRBD1. From germline, CDR1 is MNHNS and CDR2 SASEGT. V was clipped by 6 bases and J by 2 bases; unmatched bases: 1. The CDR3 is made up of 13 amino acids. The CDR3 DNA follows: TGTGCCAGCAGAGGGACAGGCAATCAGCCCCAGCATTTT. This sequence encodes CASRGTGNQPQHF.

The rearrangement uses TRBV15 and TRBJ2-7; D call uncertain. Trimming stripped 1 base from V and 4 bases from J, with 8 bases between. From germline, CDR1 is LNHNV and CDR2 YYDKDF (reference sequence). The length of the CDR3 is 13 residues. CDR3 sequence (DNA): TGTGCCACCAGCAGAGTGGTGGATTACGAGCAGTACTTC. Translating gives CATSRVVDYEQYF.

This clone was seen more than once but under ten times. The chain joins TRBV5-1 to TRBJ1-5; unclear D gene. The CDR3 sequence is 15 residues long. The germline V and J ends were trimmed by 2 bases and 1 base, with 10 bases remaining between them. The germline V gene encodes CDR1 SGHRS and CDR2 YFSETQ. CDR3 in DNA: TGCGCCAGCAGCTTAGGAGGGTCGAGCAATCAGCCCCAGCATTTT. Protein product: CASSLGGSSNQPQHF.

This chain joins TRBV5-1 and TRBJ2-7; no clear D gene. The germline gives CDR1 SGHRS, CDR2 YFSETQ. The V gene lost 8 bases and the J gene lost 5 bases, with 17 bases spanning the gap. The CDR3 consists of 13 residues. The CDR3 here is CASRRGSYDEQYF. CDR3 bases: TGCGCCAGTAGACGCGGCTCATACGACGAGCAGTACTTC.

This clone was seen a handful of times. The V call is TRBV9, the J call TRBJ2-3; D remains ambiguous. This CDR3 is 14 amino acids long. V was shortened by 2 bases and J by 2 bases, with 9 bases between the two germline ends. Germline CDR1 reads SGDLS; CDR2 reads YYNGEE. CDR3 bases: TGTGCCAGCAGCGTTGGCGGAACCACAGATACGCAGTATTTT. This translates into CASSVGGTTDTQYF.

The chain has TRBV18 and TRBJ2-7; 8 positions agree with TRBD1. J gave up 9 bases and V 3 bases, and 10 bases lay outside the gene matches. This CDR3 is 14 amino acids long. Germline loops: CDR1 KGHSH, CDR2 LQKENI. CDR3 in amino acids: CASSPDRAAGVQYF. The CDR3 nucleotides read TGTGCCAGCTCACCGGACAGGGCAGCTGGGGTGCAGTACTTC. The whole variable domain, remainder taken from reference TRBV18 and TRBJ2-7, is NAGVMQNPRHLVRRRGQEARLRCSPMKGHSHVYWYRQLPEEGLKFMVYLQKENIIDESGMPKERFSAEFPKEGPSILRIQQVVRGDSAAYFCASSPDRAAGVQYFGPGTRLTVT.

J is TRBJ2-7 and V is TRBV2; a weak D match, TRBD1 (6 bases). This CDR3 region has 12 residues. Germline CDR1 reads SNHLY; CDR2 reads FYNNEI. V was pared by 7 bases and J by 1 base, with 8 bases between. CDR3 nucleotides: TGTGCCAGCAAGGACAGTTCCTACGAGCAGTACTTC. It codes for CASKDSSYEQYF.

The rearrangement joins TRBV2 to TRBJ2-5; D is perhaps TRBD2 (5 bases). Germline CDR1 SNHLY, CDR2 FYNNEI. The CDR3 totals 12 residues. V was trimmed by 4 bases and J by 5 bases, leaving 8 bases between them. The CDR3 DNA reads TGTGCCAGCAGTGGAGGGTGGGAGACCCAGTACTTC. Its protein product is CASSGGWETQYF.

This chain connects TRBV6-4 to TRBJ2-3, with 9 positions matching TRBD2. The CDR3 is made up of 18 amino acids. Looked up from germline, CDR1 is MRHNA and CDR2 is SNTAGT. Trimming took 5 bases from V and 5 from J; bases not matched to a gene: 17. As DNA, the CDR3 is TGTGCCAGCAGTTATGTAACGGCGGGGGGGCCACAAAAAGATACGCAGTATTTT. Residues: CASSYVTAGGPQKDTQYF.

The rearrangement uses TRBV9 and TRBJ2-1, with TRBD2 as a possible D gene (6 bases). CDR1 is SGDLS, CDR2 YYNGEE, per germline. This CDR3 is 14 amino acids long. Deletions cut 4 bases from V and 1 base from J, with 9 bases between. The CDR3 DNA reads TGTGCCAGCAGCCCGGGGGATTCCTACAATGAGCAGTTCTTC. Translating it yields CASSPGDSYNEQFF.

The V and J genes are TRBV7-9 and TRBJ2-3, with TRBD1 identical over 10 bases. Germline CDR1 and CDR2: SEHNR and FQNEAQ (reference sequence). V gave up 2 bases and J gave up 2 bases; unmatched junction bases: 7. This CDR3 is 17 amino acids long. CDR3 region: CASSLYTGTGVTDTQYF. The CDR3 DNA is TGTGCCAGCAGCTTATACACCGGGACAGGGGTCACAGATACGCAGTATTTT.

The chain couples TRBV5-1 to TRBJ1-1; no reliable D call. The length of the CDR3 is 14 residues. Germline loops: CDR1 SGHRS, CDR2 YFSETQ. Trimming took 0 bases from V and 0 from J, leaving 6 bases between them. This chain's CDR3 is CASSLGIMNTEAFF. The CDR3 nucleotides read TGCGCCAGCAGCTTGGGAATCATGAACACTGAAGCTTTCTTT.

The V and J genes are TRBV7-3 and TRBJ1-1; D gene ambiguous. The V gene's germline CDR1 is SGHTA and CDR2 FQGTGA. The length of the CDR3 is 13 residues. Trimming took off 5 bases at V and 5 bases at J, with 12 bases between the two ends. In DNA form, the CDR3 reads TGTGCCAGCAGCCCGCGTGTAAATACTGAAGCTTTCTTT. It encodes CASSPRVNTEAFF.

This clone showed up just a few times. The chain carries TRBV19 and TRBJ1-2, with 9 bases fitting TRBD1. The trim removed 7 bases at V and 1 base at J, leaving 7 bases unmatched. CDR3 size: 15 residues. Germline-derived CDR1 and CDR2 are LNHDA and SQIVND (reference sequence). For the CDR3, the DNA is TGTGCCAGTATCCAGGTGACAGGGGGTAACTATGGCTACACCTTC. This translates into CASIQVTGGNYGYTF.

This rearrangement joins TRBV7-2 to TRBJ1-1; D unresolved. The CDR3 is 12 residues long. The V and J ends lost 4 bases and 10 bases respectively, with 13 bases between them. Germline V lookup: CDR1 SGHTA, CDR2 FQGNSA. This chain's CDR3 is CASSYTGRVAFF. Written as DNA, the CDR3 is TGTGCCAGCAGCTATACCGGGCGAGTAGCTTTCTTT.